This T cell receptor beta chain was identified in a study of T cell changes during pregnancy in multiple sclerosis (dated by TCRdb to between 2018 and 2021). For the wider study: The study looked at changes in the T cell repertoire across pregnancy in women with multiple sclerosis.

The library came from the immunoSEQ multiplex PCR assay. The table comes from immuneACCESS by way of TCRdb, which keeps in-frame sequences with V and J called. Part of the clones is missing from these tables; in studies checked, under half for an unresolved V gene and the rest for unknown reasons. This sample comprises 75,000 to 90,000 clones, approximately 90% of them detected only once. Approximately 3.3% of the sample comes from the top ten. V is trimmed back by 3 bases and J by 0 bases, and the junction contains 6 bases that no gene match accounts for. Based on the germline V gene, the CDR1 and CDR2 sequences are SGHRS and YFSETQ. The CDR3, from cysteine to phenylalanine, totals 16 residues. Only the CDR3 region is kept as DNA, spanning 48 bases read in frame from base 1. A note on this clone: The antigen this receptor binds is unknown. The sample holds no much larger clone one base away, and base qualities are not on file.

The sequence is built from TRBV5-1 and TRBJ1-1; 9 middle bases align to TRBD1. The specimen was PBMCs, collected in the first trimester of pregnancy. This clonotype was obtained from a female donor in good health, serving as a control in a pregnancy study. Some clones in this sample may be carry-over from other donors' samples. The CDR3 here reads CASSSGTGTMNTEAFF. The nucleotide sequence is TGCGCCAGCAGCTCTGGGACAGGGACCATGAACACTGAAGCTTTCTTT. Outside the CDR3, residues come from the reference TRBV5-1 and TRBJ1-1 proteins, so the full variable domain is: KAGVTQTPRYLIKTRGQQVTLSCSPISGHRSVSWYQQTPGQGLQFLFEYFSETQRNKGNFPGRFSGRQFSNSRSEMNVSTLELGDSALYLCASSSGTGTMNTEAFFGQGTRLTVV.